This is a list of T cell receptor beta chains from one sample in a study of shared clonotypes between healthy human individuals. The data were produced by immunoSEQ multiplex PCR, yet TCRdb's version contains in-frame clones alone and is incomplete. The sample has about 870,000 clones; roughly 92% are singletons. The material sequenced was naive CD8+ T cells sorted from blood. Receptors originate from a young man in good health. Each CDR3 is given with its conserved first and last residue. D genes are given only for firm matches. Expanded clones get a size class; other rows say once, few or many, or leave the size out.

len: 16; j_gene: TRBJ2-7; v_gene: TRBV4-1; d_gene: .; abundance: once; CDR3nt: TGCGCCAGCAGCCAAGAAGCCCGGCCCCTTTCGCGTGAGCAGTACTTC; CDR3aa: CASSQEARPLSREQYF
len: 13; j_gene: TRBJ2-7; v_gene: TRBV7-3; d_gene: .; abundance: .; CDR3nt: TGTGCCAGCAGTCCCGACAGAACCTACGAGCAGTACTTC; CDR3aa: CASSPDRTYEQYF
len: 13; j_gene: TRBJ2-1; v_gene: TRBV7-9; d_gene: .; abundance: .; CDR3nt: TGTGCCAGCAGCTTAATTGGGTTCGATGAGCAGTTCTTC; CDR3aa: CASSLIGFDEQFF
len: 17; j_gene: TRBJ2-7; v_gene: TRBV15; d_gene: TRBD2; abundance: .; CDR3nt: TGTGCCACCAGCTCGCCCCGGGCTAGCGGGAGTCGTTACGAGCAGTACTTC; CDR3aa: CATSSPRASGSRYEQYF
len: 14; j_gene: TRBJ2-1; v_gene: TRBV6-5; d_gene: .; abundance: .; CDR3nt: TGTGCCAGCAGCCCGACTAACCTCTACAATGAGCAGTTCTTC; CDR3aa: CASSPTNLYNEQFF
len: 14; j_gene: TRBJ2-7; v_gene: TRBV5-6; d_gene: .; abundance: once; CDR3nt: TGTGCCAGCAGCTCCTTTGTAAACTCCTACGAGCAGTACTTC; CDR3aa: CASSSFVNSYEQYF
len: 16; j_gene: TRBJ2-2; v_gene: TRBV5-6; d_gene: .; abundance: .; CDR3nt: TGTGCCAGCAGCTTGTCAGGGGTCACTAGGACCGGGGAGCTGTTTTTT; CDR3aa: CASSLSGVTRTGELFF
len: 14; j_gene: TRBJ2-5; v_gene: TRBV6-1; d_gene: .; abundance: .; CDR3nt: TGTGCCAGCAGTGAAGCTTTCAGAGGGGGGACCCAGTACTTC; CDR3aa: CASSEAFRGGTQYF
len: 15; j_gene: TRBJ2-1; v_gene: TRBV4-1; d_gene: .; abundance: .; CDR3nt: TGCGCCAGCAGCCAAGACCCGGGTCCAGGGAATGAGCAGTTCTTC; CDR3aa: CASSQDPGPGNEQFF
len: 18; j_gene: TRBJ2-6; v_gene: TRBV5-1; d_gene: TRBD2; abundance: .; CDR3nt: TGCGCCAGCAGCCGCTTGGGCGGGAGGCTCTCTGGGGCCAACGTCCTGACTTTC; CDR3aa: CASSRLGGRLSGANVLTF
len: 12; j_gene: TRBJ2-1; v_gene: TRBV28; d_gene: .; abundance: .; CDR3nt: TGTGCCAGCAGTACGGACAGCTATGAGCAGTTCTTC; CDR3aa: CASSTDSYEQFF
len: 16; j_gene: TRBJ2-6; v_gene: TRBV27; d_gene: TRBD1; abundance: .; CDR3nt: TGTGCCAGCAGGGACGCAGGGGGCTCTGGGGCCAACGTCCTGACTTTC; CDR3aa: CASRDAGGSGANVLTF
len: 16; j_gene: TRBJ2-1; v_gene: TRBV4-2; d_gene: TRBD2; abundance: few; CDR3nt: TGTGCCAGCACACCACTGGCGGGAGAGTTCTACAATGAGCAGTTCTTC; CDR3aa: CASTPLAGEFYNEQFF
len: 13; j_gene: TRBJ2-2; v_gene: TRBV27; d_gene: .; abundance: .; CDR3nt: TGTGCCAGCAGTTTCGGTGGATCCGGGGAGCTGTTTTTT; CDR3aa: CASSFGGSGELFF
len: 16; j_gene: TRBJ2-3; v_gene: TRBV10-1; d_gene: TRBD2; abundance: .; CDR3nt: TGCGCCAGCAGTCTCGAGGCAGCGGGAGTATCAGATACGCAGTATTTT; CDR3aa: CASSLEAAGVSDTQYF
len: 14; j_gene: TRBJ1-4; v_gene: TRBV6-1; d_gene: .; abundance: .; CDR3nt: TGTGCCAGCAGTGAACGGGCAACTAATGAAAAACTGTTTTTT; CDR3aa: CASSERATNEKLFF
len: 15; j_gene: TRBJ2-2; v_gene: TRBV27; d_gene: TRBD1; abundance: .; CDR3nt: TGTGCCAGCAGTTTAAGTCGGACAGGGACCGGGGAGCTGTTTTTT; CDR3aa: CASSLSRTGTGELFF
len: 14; j_gene: TRBJ2-1; v_gene: TRBV27; d_gene: .; abundance: .; CDR3nt: TGTGCCAGCAGCTCCCCGGACGAAGGCCATGAGCAGTTCTTC; CDR3aa: CASSSPDEGHEQFF
len: 17; j_gene: TRBJ2-7; v_gene: TRBV7-9; d_gene: TRBD2; abundance: once; CDR3nt: TGTGCCAGCAGCTCGAGCAGTCTTAGCGGGAGGGCCTACGAGCAGTACTTC; CDR3aa: CASSSSSLSGRAYEQYF
len: 16; j_gene: TRBJ2-5; v_gene: TRBV6-4; d_gene: TRBD1; abundance: .; CDR3nt: TGTGCCAGCAGTGAGCGGAACAGGGGGGACCAAGAGACCCAGTACTTC; CDR3aa: CASSERNRGDQETQYF
len: 16; j_gene: TRBJ2-3; v_gene: TRBV7-3; d_gene: TRBD2; abundance: .; CDR3nt: TGTGCCAGCAGCTTAATAGGCGGGAGAGGCACAGATACGCAGTATTTT; CDR3aa: CASSLIGGRGTDTQYF
len: 15; j_gene: TRBJ2-7; v_gene: TRBV7-8; d_gene: TRBD1; abundance: .; CDR3nt: TGTGCCAGCAGCAATTTAGACAGGGGCTCCTACGAGCAGTACTTC; CDR3aa: CASSNLDRGSYEQYF
len: 14; j_gene: TRBJ2-7; v_gene: TRBV5-1; d_gene: .; abundance: .; CDR3nt: TGCGCCAGCCAAGCGGGTGGGATTAGCGACGAGCAGTACTTC; CDR3aa: CASQAGGISDEQYF
len: 15; j_gene: TRBJ1-1; v_gene: TRBV14; d_gene: .; abundance: medium-sized; CDR3nt: TGTGCCAGCAGCCATCCACCGACAGCGAACACTGAAGCTTTCTTT; CDR3aa: CASSHPPTANTEAFF
len: 12; j_gene: TRBJ2-1; v_gene: TRBV5-1; d_gene: .; abundance: .; CDR3nt: TGCGCCAGCAGCCCGGAGGGGAATGAGCAGTTCTTC; CDR3aa: CASSPEGNEQFF
len: 12; j_gene: TRBJ2-7; v_gene: TRBV6-1; d_gene: .; abundance: .; CDR3nt: TGTGCCAGCAGTGGCCCGCCTTACGAGCAGTACTTC; CDR3aa: CASSGPPYEQYF
len: 15; j_gene: TRBJ2-5; v_gene: TRBV28; d_gene: TRBD2; abundance: .; CDR3nt: TGTGCCAGTTCATTTTTAGCGGGGTTCCAAGAGACCCAGTACTTC; CDR3aa: CASSFLAGFQETQYF
len: 17; j_gene: TRBJ2-3; v_gene: TRBV27; d_gene: TRBD1; abundance: .; CDR3nt: TGTGCCAGCAGTTTATTGCGGACAGGGGGCGACGAAGATACGCAGTATTTT; CDR3aa: CASSLLRTGGDEDTQYF
len: 18; j_gene: TRBJ2-3; v_gene: TRBV2; d_gene: .; abundance: .; CDR3nt: TGTGCCAGCAGTGACCCCGCCGGGGTTTCGGATAGCACAGATACGCAGTATTTT; CDR3aa: CASSDPAGVSDSTDTQYF
len: 13; j_gene: TRBJ2-5; v_gene: TRBV10-3; d_gene: .; abundance: .; CDR3nt: TGTGCCATCACCGACCCCAGGGAAGAGACCCAGTACTTC; CDR3aa: CAITDPREETQYF
len: 17; j_gene: TRBJ2-2; v_gene: TRBV15; d_gene: .; abundance: .; CDR3nt: TGTGCCACCACCTTCAGTTCGGGGCTAGTGAACACCGGGGAGCTGTTTTTT; CDR3aa: CATTFSSGLVNTGELFF
len: 19; j_gene: TRBJ2-2; v_gene: TRBV28; d_gene: TRBD2; abundance: .; CDR3nt: TGTGCCAGCAGTTTTCTCGGGGCGCGGGAGGGTGTCGGGACCGGGGAGCTGTTTTTT; CDR3aa: CASSFLGAREGVGTGELFF
len: 13; j_gene: TRBJ2-7; v_gene: TRBV7-2; d_gene: .; abundance: .; CDR3nt: TGTGCCAGCAGCTCCGGGACACTATACGAGCAGTACTTC; CDR3aa: CASSSGTLYEQYF
len: 13; j_gene: TRBJ2-2; v_gene: TRBV9; d_gene: .; abundance: once; CDR3nt: TGTGCCAGCAGCGTCACAAACACCGGGGAGCTGTTTTTT; CDR3aa: CASSVTNTGELFF
len: 14; j_gene: TRBJ1-2; v_gene: TRBV28; d_gene: .; abundance: few; CDR3nt: TGTGCCAGCAGTTTGCCCGAGGGAAACTATGGCTACACCTTC; CDR3aa: CASSLPEGNYGYTF
len: 15; j_gene: TRBJ1-5; v_gene: TRBV10-1; d_gene: .; abundance: .; CDR3nt: TGCGCCAGCAGGGACGGATTGCACCCCGATCAGCCCCAGCATTTT; CDR3aa: CASRDGLHPDQPQHF
len: 15; j_gene: TRBJ1-2; v_gene: TRBV5-5; d_gene: .; abundance: .; CDR3nt: TGTGCCAGCAGCTTCTCCCTGGGGATCGGTCGGGGCTACACCTTC; CDR3aa: CASSFSLGIGRGYTF
len: 13; j_gene: TRBJ1-5; v_gene: TRBV28; d_gene: .; abundance: .; CDR3nt: TGTGCCAGCAGACGGACTGAAAATCAGCCCCAGCATTTT; CDR3aa: CASRRTENQPQHF
len: 13; j_gene: TRBJ1-2; v_gene: TRBV7-9; d_gene: .; abundance: once; CDR3nt: TGTGCCGCCTCCAAGGGCAGCGGCTATGGCTACACCTTC; CDR3aa: CAASKGSGYGYTF
len: 15; j_gene: TRBJ1-4; v_gene: TRBV5-6; d_gene: .; abundance: .; CDR3nt: TGTGCCAGCAGCTTGGCAGCAGGGACTAATGAAAAACTGTTTTTT; CDR3aa: CASSLAAGTNEKLFF
len: 15; j_gene: TRBJ2-2; v_gene: TRBV28; d_gene: TRBD2; abundance: .; CDR3nt: TGTGCCAGCAGTTTCCCTCCAGCGGGAGGCGCGGAGCTGTTTTTT; CDR3aa: CASSFPPAGGAELFF
len: 15; j_gene: TRBJ2-7; v_gene: TRBV28; d_gene: .; abundance: .; CDR3nt: TGTGCCAGCAGTTTTTCGCAAACAGGCAGATACGAGCAGTACTTC; CDR3aa: CASSFSQTGRYEQYF
len: 16; j_gene: TRBJ2-3; v_gene: TRBV6-1; d_gene: TRBD2; abundance: .; CDR3nt: TGTGCCAGCAGTGAAGAGATAGCGGGGTTCACAGATACGCAGTATTTT; CDR3aa: CASSEEIAGFTDTQYF